Given below is one T cell receptor (beta chain) in context. Its target is unknown. These data come from a study of shared clonotypes between healthy human individuals. Study observations and caveats: The study drew on few donors, limiting represented genetic and exposure-history diversity.

Positive CCR7 selection of CD45RO-negative cells yielded the naive CD8 cells, and terminally differentiated effector memory CD45RA+ cells were excluded. Each sorted subset replicate got 200 ng genomic DNA, tens of thousands of genomes. Clones were read by immunoSEQ multiplex PCR, and TCRdb kept only the in-frame ones, dropping some. The sample shows some 1,900,000 clones, about 95% of them seen only once. The CDR3 covers 15 residues. V lost 2 bases, J lost 8 bases, and 5 bases stayed unmatched. Per germline, CDR1 MNHNS and CDR2 SASEGT. The chain combines TRBV6-1 with TRBJ2-1; 11 bases map to TRBD2. This receptor was identified in a man between 18 and 29 years old in good health. Sequencing was done on a sample of naive CD8+ T cells sorted from blood. The CDR3 sequence is CASSESSGRGDEQFF. The CDR3 bases are TGTGCCAGCAGTGAAAGTAGCGGGAGGGGCGATGAGCAGTTCTTC.